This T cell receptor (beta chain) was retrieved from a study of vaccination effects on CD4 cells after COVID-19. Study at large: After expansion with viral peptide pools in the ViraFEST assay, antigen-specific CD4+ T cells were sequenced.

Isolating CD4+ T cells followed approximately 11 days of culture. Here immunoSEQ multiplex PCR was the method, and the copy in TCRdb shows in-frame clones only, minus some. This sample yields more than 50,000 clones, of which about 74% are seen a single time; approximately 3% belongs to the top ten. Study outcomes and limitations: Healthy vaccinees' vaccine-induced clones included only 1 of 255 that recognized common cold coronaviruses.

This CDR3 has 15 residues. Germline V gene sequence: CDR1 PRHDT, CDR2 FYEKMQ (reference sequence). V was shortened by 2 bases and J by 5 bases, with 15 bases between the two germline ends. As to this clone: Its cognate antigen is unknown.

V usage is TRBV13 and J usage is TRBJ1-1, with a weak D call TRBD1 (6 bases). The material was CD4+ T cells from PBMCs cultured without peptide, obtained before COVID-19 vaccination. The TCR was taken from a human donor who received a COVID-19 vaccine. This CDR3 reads CASSLFAGADTEAFF. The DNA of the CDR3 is TGTGCCAGCAGCTTATTCGCAGGGGCGGATACTGAAGCTTTCTTT.